This T cell receptor (beta chain) comes out of a study of cytomegalovirus exposure and HLA in healthy donors. Study conclusions and caveats: One variant, a missense change in DCLRE1C, was linked in a later analysis to TCR beta V- and J-gene trimming.

Regarding donors, all were healthy bone marrow donors. Donors sampled were nominally healthy, though unrecorded immune exposures were likely. The PCR had 60 Vbeta and 13 Jbeta primers. Profiling relied on immunoSEQ multiplex PCR, and the TCRdb table lists in-frame clones only, not all of them. The profile shows about 140,000 clones, around 75% of them singletons. Looked up from germline, CDR1 is MDHEN and CDR2 is SYDVKM. V lost 8 bases and J lost 4; bases outside the gene matches: 11. The CDR3 covers 16 residues. Regarding this clone: Its antigen remains unidentified.

The chain has TRBV28 and TRBJ2-1; 10 nucleotides align to TRBD1. The TCR sequence derives from a woman in her twenties or thirties in good health and CMV-seronegative. What was sequenced was PBMCs. CDR3 nucleotides: TGTGCCAGCTGTAATTCCGGGACAGGGGATTACAATGAGCAGTTCTTC. Translating gives CASCNSGTGDYNEQFF.